A selection of T cell receptor beta chains follows, all from one sample in a study of T cell responses to AZD1222 COVID-19 vaccine. Measured with immunoSEQ multiplex PCR; TCRdb has only the in-frame clones, and not every one. Among 130,000 to 150,000 clones listed, just over 90% were seen once. This specimen was peripheral blood, taken on day 0 of AZD1222 vaccination. The receptors were sampled from an adult in good health. The CDR3 runs from the conserved cysteine through the conserved F or W. The order of the fields is D gene, J gene, V gene, clone size, CDR3 DNA, CDR3 protein. D genes are given only for firm matches. The size of a clone is reported for some rows only, either as once, few or many, or as a class for expanded clones.

TRBD2	TRBJ2-2	TRBV7-8	.	TGTGCCAGCAGCCCAGGACTAGCGGGGTGGGACACCGGGGAGCTGTTTTTT	CASSPGLAGWDTGELFF
.	TRBJ1-5	TRBV2	.	TGTGCCAGCAGTCCGGACAATCAGCCCCAGCATTTT	CASSPDNQPQHF
.	TRBJ2-7	TRBV18	.	TGTGCCAGCTCCTCCAGTTTCGAGCAGTACTTC	CASSSSFEQYF
.	TRBJ2-5	TRBV19	.	TGTGCCAGTAGTGCTCGAGGAGGGGAAGAGACCCAGTACTTC	CASSARGGEETQYF
TRBD2	TRBJ2-3	TRBV11-2	once	TGTGCCAGCAGACCCCCCGGGACTAGCCCGGGCTATTTT	CASRPPGTSPGYF
.	TRBJ1-5	TRBV11-2	.	TGTGCCAGCAGCCCCCGGGCGGGGAGCAATCAGCCCCAGCATTTT	CASSPRAGSNQPQHF
TRBD2	TRBJ2-2	TRBV5-1	.	TGCGCCAGCAGCCGGCGGCCTAGCGGGTTCCTCACCGGGGAGCTGTTTTTT	CASSRRPSGFLTGELFF
.	TRBJ2-3	TRBV5-6	.	TGTGCCAGCAGCCAGACCTTCGTGGAAGATACGCAGTATTTT	CASSQTFVEDTQYF
TRBD1	TRBJ1-2	TRBV6-5	.	TGTGCCAGCAGGATGGGACAGATTAACTATGGCTACACCTTC	CASRMGQINYGYTF
.	TRBJ1-1	TRBV10-3	.	TGTGCCGCCGTACAGGGTCCCAACACTGAAGCTTTCTTT	CAAVQGPNTEAFF
TRBD1	TRBJ2-3	TRBV5-1	.	TGCGCCAGCAGCTTGATATCCAGGGGGCCAGATACGCAGTATTTT	CASSLISRGPDTQYF
.	TRBJ1-5	TRBV19	.	TGTGCCAGTAGTAGTTGGAGGAATCAGCCCCAGCATTTT	CASSSWRNQPQHF
.	TRBJ1-1	TRBV7-2	.	TGTGCCAGCAGCCTCCGAGGCGGGGCTTTCTTT	CASSLRGGAFF
TRBD2	TRBJ2-7	TRBV6-2/TRBV6-3	.	TGTGCCAGCAGTTCCCTGCTAGCGGGGGCCCTCTACGAGCAGTACTTC	CASSSLLAGALYEQYF
TRBD1	TRBJ2-1	TRBV7-8	.	TGTGCCAGCAGCTTAGGTACACAGGGGAATGAGCAGTTCTTC	CASSLGTQGNEQFF
TRBD2	TRBJ2-1	TRBV4-1	.	TGCGCCAGCAGCCAGCAGACTAGCTCAAGCTCCTACAATGAGCAGTTCTTC	CASSQQTSSSSYNEQFF